The 27 T cell receptor beta chains in this list originate from one sample, sequenced in a study of cytomegalovirus exposure and HLA in healthy donors. The PCR made use of 60 Vbeta and 13 Jbeta primers. The repertoire was sequenced with immunoSEQ multiplex PCR; TCRdb's copy has only in-frame clones and lacks some. This table has roughly 200,000 clones, over 70% appearing once. The sample was PBMCs. Source of these receptors: a male donor in good health and CMV-seronegative.

The gene calls are TRBV6-5 and TRBJ1-6, with D unclear. This CDR3 has 15 residues. Trimming shortened V by 5 bases and J by 8 bases, and 16 bases separated the two germline ends. In germline, CDR1 is MNHEY, CDR2 SVGAGI. The CDR3 nucleotides read TGTGCCAGCAGTCCTCAATTACCGAGTGATTCACCCCTCCACTTT. It specifies CASSPQLPSDSPLHF.

V is TRBV7-9 and J is TRBJ1-1, with D unclear. The CDR3 sequence is 15 residues long. Germline-derived CDR1 and CDR2 are SEHNR and FQNEAQ (reference sequence). Trimming took 0 bases from V and 0 from J, leaving 8 bases between them. The CDR3 sequence is CASSLAEGLNTEAFF. CDR3 in DNA: TGTGCCAGCAGCTTAGCGGAGGGCCTGAACACTGAAGCTTTCTTT.

The gene calls are TRBV28 and TRBJ2-3; unclear D gene. Germline V gene lookup returns CDR1 MDHEN and CDR2 SYDVKM. V lost 3 bases, J lost 2 bases, and 6 bases lay in between. CDR3 size: 13 residues. CDR3 protein: CASSLGNTDTQYF. CDR3 sequence (DNA): TGTGCCAGCAGTTTGGGCAACACAGATACGCAGTATTTT.

The gene calls are TRBV5-1 and TRBJ2-1; TRBD2 agrees at 7 bases. Germline assignment: CDR1 SGHRS and CDR2 YFSETQ. The CDR3 is made up of 14 amino acids. The V gene end was trimmed by 2 bases and the J gene end by 9 bases; junction bases not matched to a gene: 8. The CDR3 DNA is TGCGCCAGCAGCTTTTCCACTAGCGACGGTGAGCAGTTCTTC. Translated: CASSFSTSDGEQFF.

The chain has TRBV27 and TRBJ2-7, with 7 bases lining up with TRBD1. The CDR3 has 14 residues. The trim removed 6 bases at V and 3 bases at J, leaving 8 bases unmatched. Germline V gene data show CDR1 as MNHEY and CDR2 as SMNVEV (reference sequence). CDR3 bases: TGTGCCAGCAGCACCCCGACAGGGATCTACGAGCAGTACTTC. This codes for CASSTPTGIYEQYF.

This clone appeared many times. The gene calls are TRBV19 and TRBJ1-5; a weak D match, TRBD1 (6 bases). The V end lost 7 bases, the J end lost 2 bases, and 12 bases lay between the germline ends. CDR3 length: 14 residues. Germline V lookup: CDR1 LNHDA, CDR2 SQIVND (reference sequence). As DNA, the CDR3 is TGTGCCAGTACAGGGGTGACCCGCAATCAGCCCCAGCATTTT. Its translation: CASTGVTRNQPQHF.

Only one count was recorded for this clone. The chain has TRBV18 and TRBJ1-2; TRBD1 might be the D (5 bases). The ends were cut back, 0 bases at V and 6 bases at J, with 11 bases in the middle. The CDR3 covers 14 residues. From germline, CDR1 is KGHSH and CDR2 LQKENI. CDR3 residues: CASSPPAGSNGYTF. The CDR3 DNA reads TGTGCCAGCTCACCACCTGCAGGGTCGAATGGCTACACCTTC.

The chain couples TRBV18 to TRBJ2-1; D is perhaps TRBD2 (5 bases). V lost 3 bases and J 7 bases, leaving 19 bases between the germline ends. The CDR3 contains 16 residues. Germline CDR1 KGHSH, CDR2 LQKENI. CDR3 bases: TGTGCCAGCTCACCTACGGGTCCCGGTCCGGGGAATGAGCAGTTCTTC. This codes for CASSPTGPGPGNEQFF.

The J gene is TRBJ2-4, the V gene TRBV9, with TRBD1 identical over 11 bases. Trimming removed 0 bases from V and 7 bases from J; junction bases left unmatched: 3. This CDR3 region has 15 residues. Germline CDR1 reads SGDLS; CDR2 reads YYNGEE. The CDR3 here is CASSVGTGGFNIQYF. The CDR3 coding sequence is TGTGCCAGCAGCGTAGGGACAGGGGGCTTCAACATTCAGTACTTC.

The chain joins TRBV6-5 to TRBJ2-7; D might be TRBD2 (5 bases). V gave up 0 bases and J gave up 4 bases, with 13 bases separating them. This CDR3 is built from 15 residues. The germline gives CDR1 MNHEY, CDR2 SVGAGI. The CDR3 sequence: CASSYSVSERYEQYF. CDR3 in DNA: TGTGCCAGCAGTTACTCTGTATCCGAGCGGTACGAGCAGTACTTC.

This chain joins TRBV11-2 and TRBJ2-1; 10 nucleotides match TRBD2. The junction had 4 bases not matched to a gene; V was cut back by 5 bases and J by 0 bases. CDR1 and CDR2 from the germline V gene are SGHAT and FQNNGV. This CDR3 is 16 amino acids long. CDR3 residues: CASSPASGSSYNEQFF. The CDR3 DNA follows: TGTGCCAGCAGCCCAGCTAGCGGGAGCTCCTACAATGAGCAGTTCTTC.

V and J are TRBV27 and TRBJ2-3; TRBD2 aligns across 8 bases. The CDR3 extends over 16 amino acids. V lost 4 bases and J lost 2; bases outside the gene matches: 8. Germline assignment: CDR1 MNHEY and CDR2 SMNVEV (reference sequence). CDR3 protein: CASSSFRGGPTDTQYF. The CDR3, as DNA: TGTGCCAGCAGTTCCTTTCGGGGGGGGCCCACAGATACGCAGTATTTT.

The chain carries TRBV27 and TRBJ1-6, with 9 positions matching TRBD1. Trimming cost V 2 bases and J 7 bases; bases outside gene matches: 6. CDR1 is MNHEY, CDR2 SMNVEV, per germline (reference sequence). The CDR3 extends over 16 amino acids. As DNA, the CDR3 is TGTGCCAGCAGTTTAAGATGGGGACAGGGAAATTCACCCCTCCACTTT. Protein sequence: CASSLRWGQGNSPLHF.

This clone was picked up one time. This chain links TRBV19 with TRBJ1-1, with D perhaps TRBD1 (5 bases). The V gene's germline CDR1 is LNHDA and CDR2 SQIVND (reference sequence). The CDR3 spans 15 residues. The ends were cut back, 6 bases at V and 2 bases at J, with 16 bases in the middle. The CDR3 sequence is CASSPHGGANTEAFF. In DNA, the CDR3 is TGTGCCAGTAGCCCGCACGGAGGGGCAAACACTGAAGCTTTCTTT.

The gene calls are TRBV30 and TRBJ1-2, with TRBD1 identical over 7 bases. Germline CDR1 reads GTSNPN; CDR2 reads SVGIG (reference sequence). With V trimmed by 8 bases and J by 1 base, 10 bases remained unmatched. The CDR3 is 14 residues long. This CDR3 reads CALFPAGGNYGYTF. In DNA, the CDR3 is TGTGCCCTATTCCCCGCAGGGGGTAACTATGGCTACACCTTC.

This clone was recorded a few times. The gene calls are TRBV6-5 and TRBJ1-4, with TRBD1 identical over 10 bases. Germline trimming cut 0 bases from V and 7 bases from J; bases unmatched to any gene: 2. The CDR3 totals 15 residues. From germline, CDR1 is MNHEY and CDR2 SVGAGI. The CDR3 bases are TGTGCCAGCAGTTACTCCGGGACAGGGGTTGAAAAACTGTTTTTT. It specifies CASSYSGTGVEKLFF.

The gene calls are TRBV27 and TRBJ2-7; D is ambiguous. With 10 bases removed from V and 1 base from J, the gap between germline ends came to 17 bases. This CDR3 comprises 14 residues. Germline CDR1 is MNHEY and CDR2 is SMNVEV (reference sequence). CDR3 sequence (DNA): TGTGCCACCCGCCTCGGTTACAGTTCCTACGAGCAGTACTTC. This codes for CATRLGYSSYEQYF.

This chain uses TRBV2 with TRBJ1-2; the match to TRBD1 covers 8 bases. J was trimmed by 8 bases and V by 1 base; bases with no gene match: 3. Germline V CDR1 and CDR2: SNHLY, FYNNEI. This CDR3 has 13 amino acids. CDR3 DNA: TGTGCCAGCAGTGAAGAGACAGGGGACGGCTACACCTTC. This codes for CASSEETGDGYTF.

Details on this clone: Other DNA sequences in this sample translate to the same CDR3. V gene TRBV6-5 combines with J gene TRBJ1-2; D uncertain. The CDR3 loop spans 12 amino acids. CDR1 MNHEY and CDR2 SVGAGI come from the germline V gene. V lost 2 bases, J lost 8 bases, and 9 bases lay in between. The DNA for the CDR3 is TGTGCCAGCAGTTACCCCAGAGGGGGCTACACCTTC. Protein sequence: CASSYPRGGYTF.

V gene TRBV11-2 combines with J gene TRBJ1-5; D is uncertain. V dropped 6 bases and J dropped 0 bases, with 6 bases sitting between them. The CDR3 has 13 amino acids. Looked up from germline, CDR1 is SGHAT and CDR2 is FQNNGV. The CDR3 region is CASSLNSNQPQHF. DNA of the CDR3: TGTGCCAGCAGTCTTAATAGCAATCAGCCCCAGCATTTT.

V usage is TRBV7-8 and J usage is TRBJ1-1; perhaps TRBD1 as D (6 bases). V lost 8 bases and J 2 bases, leaving 12 bases between the germline ends. Looked up from germline, CDR1 is SGHVS and CDR2 is FQNEAQ. The CDR3 has 13 amino acids. The DNA of the CDR3 is TGTGCCAGCCTCAGGGGATCAAACACTGAAGCTTTCTTT. Amino acids: CASLRGSNTEAFF.

The CDR3 loop is CASSPPGVQPQHF. In nucleotides, the CDR3 is TGTGCCAGCAGTCCCCCCGGGGTTCAGCCCCAGCATTTT. The V call is TRBV28, the J call TRBJ1-5; D ambiguous. The length of the CDR3 is 13 residues. Trimming stripped 5 bases from V and 6 bases from J, with 11 bases between. Per germline, CDR1 MDHEN and CDR2 SYDVKM.

This clone was picked up a small number of times. This chain links TRBV27 with TRBJ2-3, with TRBD2 matching over 7 bases. Germline V lookup: CDR1 MNHEY, CDR2 SMNVEV (reference sequence). Trimming took 2 bases from V and 2 from J; bases not matched to a gene: 4. The CDR3 is made up of 15 amino acids. Here the CDR3 DNA reads TGTGCCAGCAGTTTACTAGCGGAGAACACAGATACGCAGTATTTT. Translated: CASSLLAENTDTQYF.

This clone was recorded once. This sequence joins TRBV7-2 and TRBJ2-3; possible D gene TRBD2, 5 bases. The CDR3 spans 12 residues. The V gene lost 5 bases and the J gene lost 2 bases, with 5 bases spanning the gap. Germline V CDR1 and CDR2: SGHTA, FQGNSA. CDR3 in DNA: TGTGCCAGCAGCGACTACACAGATACGCAGTATTTT. Its translation is CASSDYTDTQYF.

This chain joins TRBV4-1 and TRBJ2-1, with TRBD2 as a possible D gene (6 bases). The CDR3 has 14 residues. Per germline, CDR1 MGHRA and CDR2 YSYEKL. V was pared by 6 bases and J by 5 bases, with 14 bases between. In DNA, the CDR3 is TGCGCCAGCAGTTCCTGGACTAACAACAATGAGCAGTTCTTC. It specifies CASSSWTNNNEQFF.

This rearrangement joins TRBV4-1 to TRBJ2-3, with unresolved D. Trimming pared 0 bases from V and 1 base from J, leaving 5 bases between. CDR3 length: 14 amino acids. Germline CDR1 is MGHRA and CDR2 is YSYEKL. The CDR3 coding sequence is TGCGCCAGCAGCCAAGATCGGGGCACAGATACGCAGTATTTT. As protein: CASSQDRGTDTQYF.

The chain combines TRBV27 with TRBJ2-7; 12 bases align to TRBD2. This CDR3 spans 15 amino acids. J gave up 7 bases and V 5 bases, and 9 bases lay outside the gene matches. CDR1 is MNHEY and CDR2 is SMNVEV in the germline V gene (reference sequence). CDR3 DNA sequence: TGTGCCAGCAGTCTAGCGGGAGGGCATTTTTGGGAGCAGTACTTC. Translating gives CASSLAGGHFWEQYF.